The entry that follows covers one T cell receptor beta chain sequence. The antigen is undetermined. The source material, RNA transcripts, was used to amplify TCR beta CDR3 regions. During a first-round RT-PCR of the TCR CDR3, the HTBI primer set was used. MiXCR, applied by TCRdb to the multiplex PCR reads, yields one record per CDR3 protein. The sample lists fewer than 500,000 distinct CDR3 sequences; 14% to 15% were seen once. Exclusions: uncontrolled infection, other autoimmune disease, pregnancy, lactation. Diagnoses were made from clinical symptoms, serum measures (thyroxine and TRAb), thyroid ultrasound and orbital computed tomography. PBMCs were collected from an approximately 9 ml volume of fresh peripheral blood. V lost 0 bases and J lost 1, with 9 bases in between. Looked up from germline, CDR1 is WNHNN and CDR2 is SYGVQD (reference sequence). There are 15 residues in the CDR3. The data are from a study of T cells in Graves' hyperthyroidism and ophthalmopathy.

General observations from the study: Appearing also in blood were most of the thyroid clonotypes expanded above 0.001.

The chain combines TRBV10-1 with TRBJ1-1; maybe TRBD1 (5 bases). Sample: blood. The sequence was collected from a man younger than 30 with Graves' ophthalmopathy. The CDR3 region is CASSESFGGNTEAFF. In DNA, the CDR3 is TGCGCCAGCAGTGAGTCGTTCGGGGGGAACACTGAAGCTTTCTTT.